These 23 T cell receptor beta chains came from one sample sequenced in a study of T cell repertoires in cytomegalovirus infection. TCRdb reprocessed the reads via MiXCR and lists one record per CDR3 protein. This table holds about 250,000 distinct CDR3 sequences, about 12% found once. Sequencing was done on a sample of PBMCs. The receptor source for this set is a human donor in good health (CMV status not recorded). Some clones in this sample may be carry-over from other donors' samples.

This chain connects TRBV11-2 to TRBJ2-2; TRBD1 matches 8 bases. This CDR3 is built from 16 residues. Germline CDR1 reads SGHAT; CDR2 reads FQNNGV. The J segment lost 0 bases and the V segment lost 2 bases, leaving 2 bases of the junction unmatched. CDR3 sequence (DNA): TGTGCCAGCAGCTTACCGACAGGGGCGAACACCGGGGAGCTGTTTTTT. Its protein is CASSLPTGANTGELFF.

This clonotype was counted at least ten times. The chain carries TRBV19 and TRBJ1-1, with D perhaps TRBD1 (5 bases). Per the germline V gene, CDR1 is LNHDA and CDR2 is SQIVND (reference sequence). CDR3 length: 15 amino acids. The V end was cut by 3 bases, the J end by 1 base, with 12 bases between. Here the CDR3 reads CASSIPGGANTEAFF. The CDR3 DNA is TGTGCCAGTAGTATCCCGGGAGGGGCGAACACTGAAGCTTTCTTT.

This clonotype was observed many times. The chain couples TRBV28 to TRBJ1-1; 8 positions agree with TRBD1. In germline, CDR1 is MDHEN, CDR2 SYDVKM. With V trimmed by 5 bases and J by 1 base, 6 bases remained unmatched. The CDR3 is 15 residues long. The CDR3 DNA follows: TGTGCCAGCAGTCTGCTCACAGGGGGGAACACTGAAGCTTTCTTT. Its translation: CASSLLTGGNTEAFF. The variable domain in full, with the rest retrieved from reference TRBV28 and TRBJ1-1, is DVKVTQSSRYLVKRTGEKVFLECVQDMDHENMFWYRQDPGLGLRLIYFSYDVKMKEKGDIPEGYSVSREKKERFSLILESASTNQTSMYLCASSLLTGGNTEAFFGQGTRLTVV.

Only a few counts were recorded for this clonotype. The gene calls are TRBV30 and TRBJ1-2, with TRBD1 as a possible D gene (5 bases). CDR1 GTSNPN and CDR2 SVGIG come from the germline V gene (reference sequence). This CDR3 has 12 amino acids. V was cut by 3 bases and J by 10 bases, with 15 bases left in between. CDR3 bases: TGTGCCTGGAGCGTGGCAGGGCCGGCCTACACCTTC. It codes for CAWSVAGPAYTF.

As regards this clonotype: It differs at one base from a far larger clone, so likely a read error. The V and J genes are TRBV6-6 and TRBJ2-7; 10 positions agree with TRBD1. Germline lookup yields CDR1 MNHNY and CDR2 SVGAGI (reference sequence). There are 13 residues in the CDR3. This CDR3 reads CASSRQGAYELYF. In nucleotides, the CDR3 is TGTGCCAGCAGTAGACAGGGGGCCTACGAGCTGTACTTC.

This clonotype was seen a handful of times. As DNA, the CDR3 is TGCAGTGCTAGCCCCCCCCCGGCAGATACGCAGTATTTT. Its protein product is CSASPPPADTQYF. The chain has TRBV20-1 and TRBJ2-3; D is ambiguous. Trimming shortened V by 3 bases and J by 4 bases, and 11 bases separated the two germline ends. From germline, CDR1 is DFQATT and CDR2 SNEGSKA (reference sequence). CDR3 length equals 13 residues.

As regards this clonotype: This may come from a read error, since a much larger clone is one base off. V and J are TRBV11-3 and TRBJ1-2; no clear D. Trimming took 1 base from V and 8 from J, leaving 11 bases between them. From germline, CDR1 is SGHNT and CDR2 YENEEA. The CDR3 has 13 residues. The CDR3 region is CASSLAGRGGYTF. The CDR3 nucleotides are TGTGCCAGCAGCTTAGCGGGCCGCGGCGGCTACACCTTC. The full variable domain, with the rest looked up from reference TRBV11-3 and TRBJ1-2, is EAGVVQSPRYKIIEKKQPVAFWCNPISGHNTLYWYLQNLGQGPELLIRYENEEAVDDSQLPKDRFSAERLKGVDSTLKIQPAELGDSAVYLCASSLAGRGGYTFGSGTRLTVV.

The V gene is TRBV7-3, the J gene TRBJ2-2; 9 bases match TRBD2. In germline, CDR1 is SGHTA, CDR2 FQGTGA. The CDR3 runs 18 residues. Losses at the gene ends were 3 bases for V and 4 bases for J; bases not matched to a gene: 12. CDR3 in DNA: TGTGCCAGCAGCTTGGCGAGCGGGGGGACTGGGGGCACCGGGGAGCTGTTTTTT. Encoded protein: CASSLASGGTGGTGELFF.

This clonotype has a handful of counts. The chain's CDR3 is CAIRPQGGSYEQYF. CDR3 DNA sequence: TGTGCCATCAGACCCCAGGGGGGCTCCTACGAGCAGTACTTC. The V gene is TRBV10-3, the J gene TRBJ2-7, with D possibly TRBD1 on 7 matching bases. Between the trimmed V and J ends, which lost 6 bases and 0 bases, there was a span of 12 bases. The CDR3 sequence is 14 residues long. The germline V gene has CDR1 ENHRY and CDR2 SYGVKD.

In DNA form, the CDR3 reads TGCAGCGTGACATGGGGACCAGGTAGGGGCACTGAAGCTTTCTTT. It is translated as CSVTWGPGRGTEAFF. V and J are TRBV29-1 and TRBJ1-1, with D possibly matching TRBD1 (5 bases). Per germline, CDR1 SQVTM and CDR2 ANQGSEA. Trimming stripped 6 bases from V and 4 bases from J, with 21 bases between. This CDR3 has 15 residues.

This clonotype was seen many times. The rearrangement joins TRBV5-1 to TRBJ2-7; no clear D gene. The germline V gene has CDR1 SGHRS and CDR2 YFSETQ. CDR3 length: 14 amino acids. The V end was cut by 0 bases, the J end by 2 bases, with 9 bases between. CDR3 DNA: TGCGCCAGCAGCTTGGCTTCAGTAGCCTACGAGCAGTACTTC. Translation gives CASSLASVAYEQYF. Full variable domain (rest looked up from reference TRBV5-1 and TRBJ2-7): KAGVTQTPRYLIKTRGQQVTLSCSPISGHRSVSWYQQTPGQGLQFLFEYFSETQRNKGNFPGRFSGRQFSNSRSEMNVSTLELGDSALYLCASSLASVAYEQYFGPGTRLTVT.

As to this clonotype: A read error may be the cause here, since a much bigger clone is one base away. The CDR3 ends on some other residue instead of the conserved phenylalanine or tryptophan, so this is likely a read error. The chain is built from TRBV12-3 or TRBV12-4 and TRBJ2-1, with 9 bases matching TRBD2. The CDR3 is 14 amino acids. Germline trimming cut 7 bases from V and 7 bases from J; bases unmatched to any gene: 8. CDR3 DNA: TGTGCCAGCACCCCAACGGCGGGAGGGAATGAGCAGTTCTTA. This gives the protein CASTPTAGGNEQFL.

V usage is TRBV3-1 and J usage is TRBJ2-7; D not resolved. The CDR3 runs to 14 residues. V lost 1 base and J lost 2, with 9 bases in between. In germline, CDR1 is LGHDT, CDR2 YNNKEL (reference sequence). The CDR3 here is CASSQGRPPYEQYF. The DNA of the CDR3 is TGTGCCAGCAGCCAAGGCAGACCGCCCTACGAGCAGTACTTC.

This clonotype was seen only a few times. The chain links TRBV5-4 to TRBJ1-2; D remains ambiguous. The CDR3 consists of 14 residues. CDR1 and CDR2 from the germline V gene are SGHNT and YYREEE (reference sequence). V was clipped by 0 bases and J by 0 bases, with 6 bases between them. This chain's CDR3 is CASSLVISNYGYTF. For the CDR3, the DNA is TGTGCCAGCAGCTTGGTCATCTCTAACTATGGCTACACCTTC.

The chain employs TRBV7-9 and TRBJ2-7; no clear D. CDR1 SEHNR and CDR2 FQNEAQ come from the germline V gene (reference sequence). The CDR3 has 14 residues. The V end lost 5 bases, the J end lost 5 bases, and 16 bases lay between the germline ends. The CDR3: CASSPPTTGDEQYF. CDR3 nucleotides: TGTGCCAGCAGCCCCCCAACGACTGGGGACGAGCAGTACTTC.

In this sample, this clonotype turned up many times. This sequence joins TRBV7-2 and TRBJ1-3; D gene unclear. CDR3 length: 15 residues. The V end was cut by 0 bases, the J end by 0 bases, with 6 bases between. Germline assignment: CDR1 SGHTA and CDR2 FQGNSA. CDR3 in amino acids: CASSLAPTSGNTIYF. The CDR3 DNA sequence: TGTGCCAGCAGCTTAGCGCCGACCTCTGGAAACACCATATATTTT.

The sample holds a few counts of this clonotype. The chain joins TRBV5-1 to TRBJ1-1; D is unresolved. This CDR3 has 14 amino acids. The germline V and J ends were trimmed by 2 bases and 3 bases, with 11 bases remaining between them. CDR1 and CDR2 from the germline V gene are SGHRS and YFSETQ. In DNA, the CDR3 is TGCGCCAGCAGCTTCTCCTCTAGCGACACTGAAGCTTTCTTT. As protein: CASSFSSSDTEAFF.

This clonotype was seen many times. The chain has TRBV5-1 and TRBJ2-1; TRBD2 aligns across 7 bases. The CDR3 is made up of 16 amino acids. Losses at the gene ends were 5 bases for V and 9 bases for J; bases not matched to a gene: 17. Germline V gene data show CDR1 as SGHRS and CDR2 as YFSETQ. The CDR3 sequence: CASSFRPGLQEGEQFF. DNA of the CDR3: TGCGCCAGCAGTTTCCGCCCGGGACTACAAGAGGGTGAGCAGTTCTTC.

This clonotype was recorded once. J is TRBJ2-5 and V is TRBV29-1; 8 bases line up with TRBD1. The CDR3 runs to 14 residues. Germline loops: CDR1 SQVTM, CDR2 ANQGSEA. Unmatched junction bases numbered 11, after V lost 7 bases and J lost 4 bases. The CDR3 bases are TGCAGCGACAAGGGACAGGTCGGGTCAGAGACCCAGTACTTC. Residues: CSDKGQVGSETQYF.

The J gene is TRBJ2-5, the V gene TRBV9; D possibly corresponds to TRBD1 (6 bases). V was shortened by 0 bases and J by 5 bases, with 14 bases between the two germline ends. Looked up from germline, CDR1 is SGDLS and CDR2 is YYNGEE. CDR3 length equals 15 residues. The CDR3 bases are TGTGCCAGCAGCGTAGACGGGACAACAAAGGAGACCCAGTACTTC. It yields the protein CASSVDGTTKETQYF.

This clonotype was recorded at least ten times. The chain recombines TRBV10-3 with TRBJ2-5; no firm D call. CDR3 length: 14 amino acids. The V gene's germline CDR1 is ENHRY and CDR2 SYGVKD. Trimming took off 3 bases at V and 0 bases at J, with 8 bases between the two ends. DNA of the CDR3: TGTGCCATCAGTGAAGCGCTCAACCAAGAGACCCAGTACTTC. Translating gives CAISEALNQETQYF.

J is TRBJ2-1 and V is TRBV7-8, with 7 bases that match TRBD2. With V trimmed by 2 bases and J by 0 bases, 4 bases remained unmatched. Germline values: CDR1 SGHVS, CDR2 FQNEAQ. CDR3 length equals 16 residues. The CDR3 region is CASSLKRGSSYNEQFF. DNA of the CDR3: TGTGCCAGCAGCTTAAAGCGGGGAAGCTCCTACAATGAGCAGTTCTTC.

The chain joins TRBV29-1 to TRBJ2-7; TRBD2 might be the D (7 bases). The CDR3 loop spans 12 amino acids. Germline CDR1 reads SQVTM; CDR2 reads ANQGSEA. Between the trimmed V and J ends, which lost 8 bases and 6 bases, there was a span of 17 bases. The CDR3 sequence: CSIRGAGGEQYF. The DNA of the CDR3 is TGCAGCATACGGGGGGCTGGGGGCGAGCAGTACTTC.